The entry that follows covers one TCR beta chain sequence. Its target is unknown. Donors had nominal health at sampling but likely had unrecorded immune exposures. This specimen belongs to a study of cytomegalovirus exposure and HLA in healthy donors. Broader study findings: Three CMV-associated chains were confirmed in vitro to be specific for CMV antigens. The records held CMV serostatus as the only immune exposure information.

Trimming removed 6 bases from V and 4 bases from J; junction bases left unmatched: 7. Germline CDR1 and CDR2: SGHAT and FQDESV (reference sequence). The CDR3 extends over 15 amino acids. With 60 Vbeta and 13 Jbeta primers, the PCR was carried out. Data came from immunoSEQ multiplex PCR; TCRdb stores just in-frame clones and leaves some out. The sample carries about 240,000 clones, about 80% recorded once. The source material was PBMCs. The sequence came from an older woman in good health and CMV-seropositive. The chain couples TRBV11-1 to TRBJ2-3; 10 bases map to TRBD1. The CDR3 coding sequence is TGTGCCAGCAGATCCGGGACAGGGGAATCAGATACGCAGTATTTT. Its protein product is CASRSGTGESDTQYF.